This TCR beta chain is from a study of response to subunit inactivated influenza vaccine. The V segment lost 5 bases and the J segment 4 bases; nucleotides outside the gene matches: 7. The germline CDR1 and CDR2 sequences are SGHDT and YYEEEE. The CDR3 runs 15 residues. Study-wide results and caveats: Authors suggested seasonal influenza vaccinations each recruit few new T cells.

TCRdb fed the RT-PCR reads into MiXCR, producing one record per CDR3 protein. Here the sample spans 200,000 to 300,000 distinct CDR3 sequences, 12% being singletons. With respect to this clonotype: No antigen is known for it.

This sequence joins TRBV5-6 and TRBJ2-3; TRBD1 matches at 10 bases. Here the sequenced sample was non-naive T cells sorted from PBMCs, taken roughly 2 weeks before vaccination. This TCR came from a man between 50 and 59 years old who received an inactivated influenza vaccine. For the CDR3, the DNA is TGTGCCAGCAGAACCCGGGACAGGGGTGCAGATACGCAGTATTTT. It specifies CASRTRDRGADTQYF. The full variable domain, completed using reference TRBV5-6 and TRBJ2-3, is DAGVTQSPTHLIKTRGQQVTLRCSPKSGHDTVSWYQQALGQGPQFIFQYYEEEERQRGNFPDRFSGHQFPNYSSELNVNALLLGDSALYLCASRTRDRGADTQYFGPGTRLTVL.